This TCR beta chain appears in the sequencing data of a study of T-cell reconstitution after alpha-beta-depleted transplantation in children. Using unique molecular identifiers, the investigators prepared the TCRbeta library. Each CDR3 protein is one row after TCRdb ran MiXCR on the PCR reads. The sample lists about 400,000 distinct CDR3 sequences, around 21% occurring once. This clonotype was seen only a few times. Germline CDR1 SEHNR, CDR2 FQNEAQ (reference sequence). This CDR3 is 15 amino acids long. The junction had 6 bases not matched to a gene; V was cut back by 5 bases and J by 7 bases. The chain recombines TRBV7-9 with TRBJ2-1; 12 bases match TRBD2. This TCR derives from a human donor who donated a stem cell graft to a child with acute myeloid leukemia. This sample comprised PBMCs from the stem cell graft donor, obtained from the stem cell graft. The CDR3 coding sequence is TGTGCCAGCAGCCCCGGACTAGCGGGACTGAATGAGCAGTTCTTC. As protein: CASSPGLAGLNEQFF.